This T cell receptor (beta chain) was observed in a study of blood T cells in healthy people across ages. A J-beta primer mix and a sample-barcoded 5' primer were used in a second PCR of roughly 7 to 12 cycles. Each CDR3 protein gets one entry after TCRdb re-called the 5' RACE reads with MiXCR. Among 750,000 to 950,000 distinct CDR3 sequences, less than 70% were seen once, and the ten largest hold around 40%. Ten or more counts support this clonotype. The TCR sequence derives from a man older than 75 in good health. The sample was blood.

In DNA form, the CDR3 reads TGTGCCAGCAGCTTTTTTTCTCTGGGAGTAGCTGCCAATGAGCAGTTCTTC. The encoded protein is CASSFFSLGVAANEQFF. The chain joins TRBV7-2 to TRBJ2-1; perhaps TRBD2 as D (5 bases). The CDR3 has 17 amino acids. Germline V lookup: CDR1 SGHTA, CDR2 FQGNSA. Trimming left V 3 bases short and J 6 bases short, with 21 bases between.